Following are 21 T cell receptor beta chains from one sample sequenced in a study of blood T cell repertoires in COVID-19. Produced via immunoSEQ multiplex PCR; TCRdb's table is partial and in-frame only. This sample has hundreds of thousands of clones, with 75% to 90% found just once. The material sequenced was PBMCs or T cells enriched from blood (not recorded which). The receptor set was obtained from a man between 18 and 29 years old who had recovered from COVID-19.

This chain links TRBV5-6 with TRBJ2-7, with 10 bases fitting TRBD2. Germline assignment: CDR1 SGHDT and CDR2 YYEEEE. There are 14 residues in the CDR3. Trimming cost V 4 bases and J 3 bases; bases outside gene matches: 4. The CDR3 spells CASSTRTSGYEQYF. The DNA for the CDR3 is TGTGCCAGCAGCACCCGGACTAGCGGCTACGAGCAGTACTTC.

This clone was counted once. This chain connects TRBV19 to TRBJ2-1, with 10 bases that match TRBD1. The trim removed 7 bases at V and 8 bases at J, leaving 14 bases unmatched. CDR3 length equals 16 residues. From germline, CDR1 is LNHDA and CDR2 SQIVND (reference sequence). CDR3 sequence: CASKKAGTGDIHEQFF. DNA of the CDR3: TGTGCCAGTAAAAAGGCCGGGACAGGGGATATTCATGAGCAGTTCTTC. The full variable domain, completed using reference TRBV19 and TRBJ2-1, is DGGITQSPKYLFRKEGQNVTLSCEQNLNHDAMYWYRQDPGQGLRLIYYSQIVNDFQKGDIAEGYSVSREKKESFPLTVTSAQKNPTAFYLCASKKAGTGDIHEQFFGPGTRLTVL.

The V gene is TRBV7-3, the J gene TRBJ2-2; TRBD1 aligns across 7 bases. The J segment lost 6 bases and the V segment lost 4 bases, leaving 8 bases of the junction unmatched. CDR1 and CDR2 (germline): SGHTA, FQGTGA. The CDR3 is 15 residues long. Here the CDR3 reads CASSSTGALSGELFF. The CDR3, as DNA: TGTGCCAGCAGCTCCACAGGGGCCTTGTCCGGGGAGCTGTTTTTT.

V is TRBV28 and J is TRBJ1-4, with D tentatively TRBD1 (6 bases). V was trimmed by 5 bases and J by 6 bases, leaving 13 bases between them. Per the germline V gene, CDR1 is MDHEN and CDR2 is SYDVKM. CDR3 size: 14 residues. The CDR3 DNA is TGTGCCAGCAGTATCCCAGGGGTCTATGAAAAACTGTTTTTT. Protein sequence: CASSIPGVYEKLFF.

V and J are TRBV6-2 or TRBV6-3 and TRBJ2-7; possibly TRBD2 for D (6 bases). Trimming took 2 bases from V and 3 from J, leaving 14 bases between them. This CDR3 is built from 15 residues. Germline-derived CDR1 and CDR2 are MNHEY and SVGEGT. CDR3 sequence: CASSYTGRVNYEQYF. CDR3 in DNA: TGTGCCAGCAGTTACACCGGGAGAGTAAACTACGAGCAGTACTTC.

The chain's CDR3 is CASRRDRAYNEQFF. The DNA of the CDR3 is TGTGCCAGCAGGAGGGACAGGGCCTACAATGAGCAGTTCTTC. The chain is built from TRBV6-5 and TRBJ2-1; the match to TRBD1 covers 9 bases. Losses at the gene ends were 6 bases for V and 2 bases for J; bases not matched to a gene: 2. Germline V CDR1 and CDR2: MNHEY, SVGAGI. The CDR3 runs 14 residues.

This chain uses TRBV10-2 with TRBJ1-1, with a weak D call TRBD1 (5 bases). Germline V lookup: CDR1 WSHSY, CDR2 SAAADI. The length of the CDR3 is 12 residues. Trimming left V 8 bases short and J 3 bases short, with 10 bases between. CDR3 coding DNA: TGCGCCAGCGGGCGGGGCCACACTGAAGCTTTCTTT. This sequence encodes CASGRGHTEAFF.

This sequence joins TRBV5-4 and TRBJ2-5; 8 nucleotides match TRBD1. With V trimmed by 4 bases and J by 5 bases, 19 bases remained unmatched. The CDR3 runs to 18 residues. The germline V gene encodes CDR1 SGHNT and CDR2 YYREEE (reference sequence). As DNA, the CDR3 is TGTGCCAGCAGCCAGGGGGGTAGGCAGGGGGCGTCACGGGAGACCCAGTACTTC. Protein: CASSQGGRQGASRETQYF.

V and J are TRBV4-3 and TRBJ2-1; 7 bases line up with TRBD2. CDR1 and CDR2 (germline): LGHNA, YSLEER. The CDR3 has 18 residues. J lost 0 bases, V lost 0 bases, and 8 bases had no gene match. The CDR3 loop reads CASSQDLGLAVSYNEQFF. The CDR3 nucleotides read TGCGCCAGCAGCCAAGATCTTGGGCTAGCGGTCTCCTACAATGAGCAGTTCTTC.

V and J are TRBV6-1 and TRBJ1-2, with 8 positions matching TRBD1. V lost 4 bases, J lost 8 bases, and 15 bases stayed unmatched. The V gene's germline CDR1 is MNHNS and CDR2 SASEGT. This CDR3 is built from 16 residues. The CDR3 here is CASSGPNFRGHGGYTF. In DNA, the CDR3 is TGTGCCAGCAGTGGGCCTAATTTCAGGGGGCATGGGGGCTACACCTTC.

In its sample, this clone was seen once. The rearrangement joins TRBV14 to TRBJ2-7, with D perhaps TRBD1 (6 bases). The CDR3 runs 14 residues. V shed 0 bases and J shed 12 bases, with 18 bases lying between them. CDR1 is SGHDN, CDR2 FVKESK, per germline. In nucleotides, the CDR3 is TGTGCCAGCAGCCAAGAACTATTGCAGGGGCGGCGGTACTTC. It is translated as CASSQELLQGRRYF.

The chain uses TRBV5-1 and TRBJ2-3; 11 positions agree with TRBD2. Trimming at V came to 7 bases and at J to 6 bases, leaving 7 bases not matched to a gene. This CDR3 contains 14 residues. Germline V CDR1 and CDR2: SGHRS, YFSETQ. The CDR3 bases are TGCGCCAGCGGAACTAGCGGGAGTGGGGATACGCAGTATTTT. As protein: CASGTSGSGDTQYF.

The gene calls are TRBV6-5 and TRBJ1-1; possible D gene TRBD1, 6 bases. The V gene's germline CDR1 is MNHEY and CDR2 SVGAGI. CDR3 length: 14 residues. V lost 4 bases and J lost 6, with 15 bases in between. CDR3 sequence (DNA): TGTGCCAGCAGTTTTCGGGAACAGGGTCCTGAAGCTTTCTTT. Translating it yields CASSFREQGPEAFF.

The chain couples TRBV6-2 or TRBV6-3 to TRBJ1-1; unclear D gene. V lost 5 bases to trimming and J lost 3 bases, with 19 bases between them. The CDR3 is made up of 16 amino acids. The germline CDR1 and CDR2 sequences are MNHEY and SVGEGT. The CDR3 coding sequence is TGTGCCAGCAGTCTACCGCACCCGGGAGGTGACACTGAAGCTTTCTTT. Its translation is CASSLPHPGGDTEAFF.

The genes are TRBV5-1 and TRBJ1-1; 8 bases line up with TRBD1. The germline CDR1 and CDR2 sequences are SGHRS and YFSETQ. Trimming removed 5 bases from V and 1 base from J; junction bases left unmatched: 4. The CDR3 loop spans 14 amino acids. CDR3 region: CASSPDRANTEAFF. Here the CDR3 DNA reads TGCGCCAGCAGTCCGGACAGGGCGAACACTGAAGCTTTCTTT.

The chain is built from TRBV10-1 and TRBJ2-5; TRBD1 aligns across 7 bases. J gave up 5 bases and V 10 bases, and 10 bases lay outside the gene matches. CDR3 length: 13 amino acids. CDR1 is WNHNN and CDR2 is SYGVQD in the germline V gene (reference sequence). CDR3 sequence (DNA): TGCGCCACGCCTACAGGGGTGGTCGAGACCCAGTACTTC. Its protein is CATPTGVVETQYF.

The V and J genes are TRBV6-1 and TRBJ1-3, with 10 bases matching TRBD1. Germline trimming cut 3 bases from V and 4 bases from J; bases unmatched to any gene: 3. The CDR3 sequence is 15 residues long. The germline gives CDR1 MNHNS, CDR2 SASEGT. The DNA for the CDR3 is TGTGCCAGCAGTGACGGGACAGGGGCAGGAAACACCATATATTTT. This encodes CASSDGTGAGNTIYF.

The chain employs TRBV25-1 and TRBJ1-2, with D possibly TRBD1 on 5 matching bases. The length of the CDR3 is 12 residues. Per germline, CDR1 MGHDK and CDR2 SYGVNS. Trimming took off 4 bases at V and 8 bases at J, with 11 bases between the two ends. CDR3 nucleotide sequence: TGTGCCAGCAGTGGGCAGGGAGGCGGCTACACCTTC. It translates to CASSGQGGGYTF.

This clone was counted a few times. The identical CDR3 is also encoded by other nucleotide sequences in the sample. The chain links TRBV28 to TRBJ2-7; D is undetermined. V dropped 6 bases and J dropped 3 bases, with 3 bases sitting between them. This CDR3 spans 10 amino acids. Germline CDR1 reads MDHEN; CDR2 reads SYDVKM. The CDR3 DNA sequence: TGTGCCAGCAGCCGCTACGAGCAGTACTTC. Translating gives CASSRYEQYF.

J is TRBJ2-1 and V is TRBV3-1 (or the pseudogene TRBV3-2); TRBD2 agrees at 8 bases. Germline loops: CDR1 LGHDT, CDR2 YNNKEL (reference sequence). J lost 3 bases, V lost 1 base, and 8 bases had no gene match. The CDR3 consists of 17 residues. CDR3 loop: CASSQVGVAGIYNEQFF. The DNA of the CDR3 is TGTGCCAGCAGCCAAGTGGGTGTAGCGGGGATCTACAATGAGCAGTTCTTC.

The gene calls are TRBV19 and TRBJ2-3; 8 positions match TRBD1. Germline CDR1 and CDR2: LNHDA and SQIVND (reference sequence). The CDR3 has 16 residues. Losses at the gene ends were 3 bases for V and 1 base for J; bases not matched to a gene: 6. The chain's CDR3 is CASSIFWGQGTDTQYF. The CDR3 nucleotides are TGTGCCAGTAGTATCTTTTGGGGACAGGGCACAGATACGCAGTATTTT.